Detailed here is one T cell receptor (beta chain). Its antigen specificity is not known. No quality values exist for individual bases; no much larger clone is one base distant. These data originate in a study of technical replicates of blood from several donors (dated 2017 in TCRdb). The library was prepared using the immunoSEQ multiplex PCR assay. The immuneACCESS repertoire file appears here via TCRdb, limited to in-frame rearrangements. These files lack a portion of the clones; in checked studies, under half of the deficit traces to unresolved V genes, and the cause of the others is not known. The sample yields roughly 100,000 clones; almost 97% were counted once. 0.36% of the sample is held by the ten biggest clonotypes. The sequence came from a human donor in good health. The sample was T cells isolated from PBMCs.

The DNA reads as follows: TGCAGCGTTGAATACGCCGGGGATTCCTACGAGCAGTACTTC. Its translation is CSVEYAGDSYEQYF. The chain was built from TRBV29-1 and TRBJ2-7, and TRBD2 may be the D gene, going by 5 matching bases. Reading from cysteine to phenylalanine, the CDR3 counts 14 amino acids. Kept here is only the CDR3 DNA, which spans 42 bases and is read in frame from base 1. The germline ends are 12 bases apart after V is trimmed by 2 bases and J by 1 base. The germline V gene provides CDR1 SQVTM and CDR2 ANQGSEA.